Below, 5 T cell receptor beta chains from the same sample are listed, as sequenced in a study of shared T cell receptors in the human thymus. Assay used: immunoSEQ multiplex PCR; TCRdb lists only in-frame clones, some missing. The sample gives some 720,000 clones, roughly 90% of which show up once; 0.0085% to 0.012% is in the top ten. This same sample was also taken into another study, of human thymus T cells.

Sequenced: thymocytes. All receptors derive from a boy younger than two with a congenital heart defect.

In nucleotides, the CDR3 is TGCGCCAGCAGCTTGGCCCAGGGGTACGAGCAGTACTTC. Its protein is CASSLAQGYEQYF. The genes are TRBV5-1 and TRBJ2-5; D possibly corresponds to TRBD1 (6 bases). Gene TRBJ2-7 matches the end of the DNA better, so the J call may be wrong. The CDR3 contains 13 residues. The V gene's germline CDR1 is SGHRS and CDR2 YFSETQ.

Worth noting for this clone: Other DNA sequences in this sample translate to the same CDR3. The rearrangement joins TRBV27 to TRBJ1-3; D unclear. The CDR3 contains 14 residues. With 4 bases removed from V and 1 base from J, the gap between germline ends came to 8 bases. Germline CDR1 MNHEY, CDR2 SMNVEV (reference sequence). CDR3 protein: CASSSRGSGNTIYF. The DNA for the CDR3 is TGTGCCAGCAGTTCCAGAGGTTCTGGAAACACCATATATTTT.

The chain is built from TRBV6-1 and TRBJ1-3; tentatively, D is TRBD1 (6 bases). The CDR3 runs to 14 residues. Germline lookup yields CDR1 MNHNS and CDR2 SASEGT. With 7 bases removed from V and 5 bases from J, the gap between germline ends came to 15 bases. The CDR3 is CASTVQGPRNTIYF. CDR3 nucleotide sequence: TGTGCCAGCACCGTCCAGGGGCCCAGAAACACCATATATTTT.

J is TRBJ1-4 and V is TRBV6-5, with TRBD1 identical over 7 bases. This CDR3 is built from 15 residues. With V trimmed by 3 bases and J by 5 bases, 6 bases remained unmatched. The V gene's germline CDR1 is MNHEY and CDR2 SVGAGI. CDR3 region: CASSYFRGRNEKLFF. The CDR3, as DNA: TGTGCCAGCAGTTATTTTAGGGGGCGGAATGAAAAACTGTTTTTT.

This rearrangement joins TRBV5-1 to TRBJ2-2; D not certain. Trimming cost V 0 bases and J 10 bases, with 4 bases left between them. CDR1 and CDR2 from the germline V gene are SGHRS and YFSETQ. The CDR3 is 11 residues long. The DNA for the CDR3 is TGCGCCAGCAGCTTGGACACGGAGCTGTTTTTT. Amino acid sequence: CASSLDTELFF.